A selection of T cell receptor beta chains follows, all from one sample in a study of blood T cell repertoires in COVID-19. The protocol was immunoSEQ multiplex PCR, while the TCRdb copy is restricted to in-frame clones and leaves out a portion. The sample shows under 150,000 clones, over 75% of them seen only once. Sequencing used peripheral blood. The receptors were sampled from a woman aged 50 to 60 with acute or convalescent COVID-19. CDR3s include the opening cysteine and the closing phenylalanine or tryptophan. Each record gives: D gene, clone size, V gene, J gene, CDR3 protein, CDR3 DNA. The D gene is left open where the match is weak. Clone size appears in some rows only: once, few, many, or a class for an expanded clone.

>NA|once|TRBV6-6|TRBJ1-6
CASSSSYNSPLHF
TGTGCCAGCTCGAGCTCCTATAATTCACCCCTCCACTTT
>TRBD1|NA|TRBV9|TRBJ1-2
CASSVLDTGGSGYTF
TGTGCCAGCAGCGTCCTTGATACAGGGGGCAGTGGCTACACCTTC
>TRBD1|NA|TRBV19|TRBJ2-1
CASSIFQGAGNEQFF
TGTGCCAGTAGTATTTTCCAGGGGGCGGGAAATGAGCAGTTCTTC
>TRBD1|NA|TRBV3-1/TRBV3-2|TRBJ1-2
CASSSGTGTFNYGYTF
TGTGCCAGCAGCTCCGGGACAGGAACCTTTAACTATGGCTACACCTTC
>NA|NA|TRBV7-2|TRBJ1-1
CASSFTGSNTEAFF
TGTGCCAGCAGCTTTACAGGGTCCAACACTGAAGCTTTCTTT
>NA|NA|TRBV18|TRBJ1-1
CASSPYWTPNTEAFF
TGTGCCAGCTCACCGTACTGGACACCAAACACTGAAGCTTTCTTT
>TRBD1|NA|TRBV19|TRBJ1-2
CASTNRGRTADYGYTF
TGTGCCAGTACGAACAGGGGGCGAACTGCGGACTATGGCTACACCTTC
>TRBD1|NA|TRBV3-1/TRBV3-2|TRBJ2-1
CASSQPGQGGNEQFF
TGTGCCAGCAGCCAACCGGGACAGGGAGGCAATGAGCAGTTCTTC
>TRBD2|NA|TRBV6-5|TRBJ2-1
CASRVSGSSYNEQFF
TGTGCCAGCAGGGTTAGCGGGAGCTCCTACAATGAGCAGTTCTTC
>NA|NA|TRBV25-1|TRBJ1-4
CASSDRTRDVGEKLFF
TGTGCCAGCAGTGACCGAACCAGGGATGTGGGAGAAAAACTGTTTTTT
>NA|NA|TRBV7-9|TRBJ2-7
CASSRWLGRDFYEQYF
TGTGCCAGCAGCCGGTGGCTAGGCAGAGACTTTTACGAGCAGTACTTC